What follows are 32 T cell receptor beta chains derived from one specimen sequenced in a study of beta chain features in type 1 diabetes. General study results and limits: Type 1 diabetes patients showed a moderate but significant shortening of TCRB CDR3s in all four CD4+ subsets.

The investigators reverse transcribed all of the isolated RNA, so they sequenced expressed TCRB transcripts. Data came from immunoSEQ multiplex PCR; TCRdb stores just in-frame clones and leaves some out. The sample records 93,000 or so clones, 25% to 35% being singletons. Their target antigens are unknown. Input material: central memory CD4+ T cells from blood. Receptor source: a woman aged 18-29 years with type 1 diabetes.

J is TRBJ2-3 and V is TRBV11-2; tentative D call: TRBD2 (6 bases). The CDR3 is 15 residues long. Germline-derived CDR1 and CDR2 are SGHAT and FQNNGV. V was trimmed by 6 bases and J by 6 bases, leaving 19 bases between them. Written as DNA, the CDR3 is TGTGCCAGCAGAGATGGACTCGGGAGTCGGGATACGCAGTATTTT. It translates to CASRDGLGSRDTQYF.

This clone was observed many times. V and J are TRBV7-9 and TRBJ2-3; 8 bases agree with TRBD1. The CDR3 length is 16 residues. The germline V gene encodes CDR1 SEHNR and CDR2 FQNEAQ (reference sequence). Trimming cost V 5 bases and J 0 bases; bases outside gene matches: 7. The CDR3: CASSLDRGGSTDTQYF. As DNA, the CDR3 is TGTGCCAGCAGCCTCGACAGGGGTGGGAGCACAGATACGCAGTATTTT.

This clone was seen a handful of times. This chain links TRBV9 with TRBJ2-2; 11 bases fit TRBD2. Germline lookup yields CDR1 SGDLS and CDR2 YYNGEE. V gave up 0 bases and J gave up 4 bases; unmatched junction bases: 8. The CDR3 extends over 18 amino acids. In DNA form, the CDR3 reads TGTGCCAGCAGCGTAGGCCCTCTGGGGACTAGCGGCACCGGGGAGCTGTTTTTT. Translation: CASSVGPLGTSGTGELFF.

This clone was recorded a few times. This rearrangement joins TRBV19 to TRBJ2-5; 9 bases are a match to TRBD1. The junction had 9 bases not matched to a gene; V was cut back by 7 bases and J by 0 bases. This CDR3 region has 16 residues. The germline V gene encodes CDR1 LNHDA and CDR2 SQIVND (reference sequence). The CDR3 is CASKRTTGGDQETQYF. The DNA for the CDR3 is TGTGCCAGTAAAAGGACTACAGGGGGCGACCAAGAGACCCAGTACTTC.

The V and J genes are TRBV9 and TRBJ2-7; the match to TRBD2 covers 12 bases. The J segment lost 0 bases and the V segment lost 0 bases, leaving 4 bases of the junction unmatched. The CDR3 has 17 residues. CDR1 SGDLS and CDR2 YYNGEE come from the germline V gene. The DNA for the CDR3 is TGTGCCAGCAGCGTAGGTTCTAGCGGGAGGGCCTCCTACGAGCAGTACGTC. This translates into CASSVGSSGRASYEQYV.

The chain recombines TRBV11-2 with TRBJ1-4, with 7 bases that match TRBD1. V lost 3 bases to trimming and J lost 4 bases; unmatched junction nucleotides: 2. Per the germline V gene, CDR1 is SGHAT and CDR2 is FQNNGV. This CDR3 has 14 amino acids. The CDR3 DNA sequence: TGTGCCAGCAGCTTCGGGACAGTTAATGAAAAACTGTTTTTT. This gives the protein CASSFGTVNEKLFF.

The chain recombines TRBV2 with TRBJ2-4; D is perhaps TRBD1 (5 bases). CDR1 is SNHLY, CDR2 FYNNEI, per germline. V was clipped by 8 bases and J by 7 bases, with 9 bases between them. CDR3 size: 11 residues. This chain's CDR3 is CASGTGNIQYF. The DNA for the CDR3 is TGTGCCAGCGGTACAGGTAACATTCAGTACTTC.

The chain joins TRBV19 to TRBJ1-2; the match to TRBD1 covers 7 bases. The CDR3 covers 15 residues. V trimming: 6 bases; J trimming: 1 base; junction bases outside the gene matches: 8. Germline CDR1 reads LNHDA; CDR2 reads SQIVND (reference sequence). The CDR3 DNA sequence: TGTGCCAGTAGGATACAGGGGATAGATAACTATGGCTACACCTTC. Translated: CASRIQGIDNYGYTF.

The chain combines TRBV10-3 with TRBJ2-5; 9 bases line up with TRBD2. V was pared by 11 bases and J by 5 bases, with 12 bases of the junction left unmatched. The CDR3 has 14 amino acids. Germline values: CDR1 ENHRY, CDR2 SYGVKD. The CDR3 spells CASGLAGEIETQYF. The CDR3, as DNA: TGTGCCTCTGGGTTAGCGGGAGAAATCGAGACCCAGTACTTC.

In this sample, this clone turned up a few times. The chain combines TRBV7-2 with TRBJ2-7; 12 nucleotides align to TRBD2. The V segment lost 4 bases and the J segment 3 bases; nucleotides outside the gene matches: 1. Germline V CDR1 and CDR2: SGHTA, FQGNSA. This CDR3 is 14 amino acids long. CDR3 nucleotide sequence: TGTGCCAGCAGCTGGGGACTAGCGGGCTACGAGCAGTACTTC. It is translated as CASSWGLAGYEQYF.

CDR3 bases: TGCGCCAGCAGCCAAGGGGGGTTGATAAGCGGGTATACGCAGTATTTT. It is translated as CASSQGGLISGYTQYF. V usage is TRBV4-3 and J usage is TRBJ2-3; the D gene is possibly TRBD2 (6 bases). Deletions cut 1 base from V and 7 bases from J, with 18 bases between. The germline V gene encodes CDR1 LGHNA and CDR2 YSLEER. This CDR3 contains 16 residues.

This rearrangement joins TRBV28 to TRBJ1-1; 7 bases are a match to TRBD1. The CDR3 spans 15 residues. Germline V gene lookup returns CDR1 MDHEN and CDR2 SYDVKM. With 6 bases clipped from V and 1 base from J, the junction kept 8 bases outside the gene matches. As DNA, the CDR3 is TGTGCCAGCAGAGAGACAGGGTCCGGGAACACTGAAGCTTTCTTT. It yields the protein CASRETGSGNTEAFF.

The chain is built from TRBV7-2 and TRBJ2-3, with TRBD1 matching 9 bases. The CDR3 has 15 amino acids. The germline CDR1 and CDR2 sequences are SGHTA and FQGNSA. Trimming cost V 2 bases and J 4 bases; bases outside gene matches: 4. CDR3 region: CASSLKGQGSDTQYF. CDR3 coding DNA: TGTGCCAGCAGCTTAAAAGGACAGGGGTCAGATACGCAGTATTTT. The full variable domain, in which reference TRBV7-2 and TRBJ2-3 provide the parts outside the CDR3, is GAGVSQSPSNKVTEKGKDVELRCDPISGHTALYWYRQSLGQGLEFLIYFQGNSAPDKSGLPSDRFSAERTGGSVSTLTIQRTQQEDSAVYLCASSLKGQGSDTQYFGPGTRLTVL.

V gene TRBV2 combines with J gene TRBJ2-1; 9 bases match TRBD2. The germline V gene encodes CDR1 SNHLY and CDR2 FYNNEI. Germline trimming cut 7 bases from V and 5 bases from J; bases unmatched to any gene: 9. This CDR3 region has 15 residues. The chain's CDR3 is CASTPGTSRNNEQFF. The CDR3 DNA reads as TGTGCCAGCACCCCCGGGACTAGCCGTAACAATGAGCAGTTCTTC.

This clone was found a few times. This chain joins TRBV30 and TRBJ2-1; possibly TRBD2 for D (7 bases). The CDR3 totals 14 residues. CDR1 is GTSNPN and CDR2 is SVGIG in the germline V gene (reference sequence). The V gene lost 1 base and the J gene lost 9 bases, with 16 bases spanning the gap. The CDR3 is CAWSALSGGGEQFF. In DNA, the CDR3 is TGTGCCTGGAGTGCACTTTCGGGGGGCGGTGAGCAGTTCTTC.

This clone was observed a handful of times. An end of the junction does not agree with germline; a read error may underlie this. The V gene is TRBV4-1, the J gene TRBJ2-3; 9 nucleotides agree with TRBD2. There are 15 residues in the CDR3. The germline V gene encodes CDR1 MGHRA and CDR2 YSYEKL. CDR3: CASSQVGTSIDTQYF. The CDR3 DNA reads as TGCGCCAGCAGCCAAGTTGGGACTAGCATAGATACGCAGTATTTT.

This clone was picked up a small number of times. The gene calls are TRBV28 and TRBJ1-2; D is unclear. The CDR3 length is 12 residues. Looked up from germline, CDR1 is MDHEN and CDR2 is SYDVKM. V lost 2 bases to trimming and J lost 4 bases, with 5 bases between them. CDR3 loop: CASSLNSYGYTF. The DNA of the CDR3 is TGTGCCAGCAGTTTAAACAGCTATGGCTACACCTTC.

This clone was counted between two and nine times. This sequence joins TRBV7-2 and TRBJ1-2, with D perhaps matching TRBD1 (5 bases). Germline CDR1 reads SGHTA; CDR2 reads FQGNSA. The CDR3 contains 12 residues. V dropped 8 bases and J dropped 5 bases, with 12 bases sitting between them. CDR3 amino acids: CASAQVGYGYTF. Written as DNA, the CDR3 is TGTGCCAGCGCACAGGTTGGGTATGGCTACACCTTC.

The chain employs TRBV2 and TRBJ2-5; the D gene is possibly TRBD2 (7 bases). CDR1 and CDR2 from the germline V gene are SNHLY and FYNNEI. The V end was cut by 6 bases, the J end by 1 base, with 15 bases between. The CDR3 extends over 15 amino acids. CDR3: CASRWGGTPQETQYF. CDR3 in DNA: TGTGCCAGCAGGTGGGGGGGGACACCCCAAGAGACCCAGTACTTC.

A few counts support this clone. The chain couples TRBV7-2 to TRBJ2-7; a weak D match, TRBD2 (5 bases). CDR1 and CDR2 from the germline V gene are SGHTA and FQGNSA. The CDR3 loop spans 14 amino acids. The V and J ends lost 5 bases and 3 bases respectively, with 14 bases between them. In nucleotides, the CDR3 is TGTGCCAGCAGCCAAACTAGGGTCTTCTACGAGCAGTACGTC. It encodes CASSQTRVFYEQYV.

Here the CDR3 DNA reads TGTGCCAGCAGTCTAGCGGGAACGGGGGACATTCAGTACTTC. It is translated as CASSLAGTGDIQYF. V is TRBV7-8 and J is TRBJ2-4; 9 bases match TRBD2. V shed 6 bases and J 8 bases; nucleotides not matched to a gene: 8. Looked up from germline, CDR1 is SGHVS and CDR2 is FQNEAQ. There are 14 residues in the CDR3.

This chain joins TRBV15 and TRBJ2-3, with D possibly TRBD2 on 6 matching bases. Germline lookup yields CDR1 LNHNV and CDR2 YYDKDF (reference sequence). V was shortened by 1 base and J by 2 bases, with 25 bases between the two germline ends. The CDR3 length is 20 residues. CDR3 nucleotides: TGTGCCACCAGCAGAGGAACAGAAATTAACCGGGAGAAGGTCACAGATACGCAGTATTTT. Residues: CATSRGTEINREKVTDTQYF.

A few counts support this clone. This chain uses TRBV11-2 with TRBJ1-2, with a possible D match to TRBD1 (5 bases). Trimming shortened V by 0 bases and J by 2 bases, and 16 bases separated the two germline ends. The germline gives CDR1 SGHAT, CDR2 FQNNGV. The CDR3 covers 17 residues. DNA for the CDR3: TGTGCCAGCAGCTTAGATCCCTCAGGGAGGAGGAACTATGGCTACACCTTC. As protein: CASSLDPSGRRNYGYTF.

V gene TRBV5-4 combines with J gene TRBJ1-2, with 8 bases identical to TRBD1. The length of the CDR3 is 14 residues. J gave up 2 bases and V 4 bases, and 4 bases lay outside the gene matches. Germline V gives CDR1 SGHNT, CDR2 YYREEE (reference sequence). Here the CDR3 reads CASSPRTGNYGYTF. CDR3 nucleotides: TGTGCCAGCAGCCCGAGGACAGGGAACTATGGCTACACCTTC.

The chain couples TRBV7-9 to TRBJ1-3; D is possibly TRBD1 (6 bases). Germline V gene sequence: CDR1 SEHNR, CDR2 FQNEAQ (reference sequence). The CDR3 runs 13 residues. V was clipped by 8 bases and J by 3 bases, with 11 bases between them. CDR3 loop: CASAGEGGNTIYF. The DNA of the CDR3 is TGTGCCAGCGCAGGGGAAGGTGGAAACACCATATATTTT.

The V gene is TRBV9, the J gene TRBJ2-5, with 8 bases matching TRBD2. Trimming removed 0 bases from V and 2 bases from J; junction bases left unmatched: 6. Looked up from germline, CDR1 is SGDLS and CDR2 is YYNGEE. The CDR3 contains 16 residues. CDR3 in DNA: TGTGCCAGCAGCGTAGAAGGGCGGGAGGCACAAGAGACCCAGTACTTC. The encoded protein is CASSVEGREAQETQYF.

This clone occurred a few times. The V gene is TRBV9, the J gene TRBJ2-1; 11 bases are a match to TRBD2. Unmatched junction bases numbered 4, after V lost 1 base and J lost 7 bases. The CDR3 consists of 15 residues. The germline CDR1 and CDR2 sequences are SGDLS and YYNGEE. CDR3: CASSVTASGRNEQFF. The DNA for the CDR3 is TGTGCCAGCAGCGTAACGGCTAGCGGGAGGAATGAGCAGTTCTTC.

This clone was counted a few times. This chain joins TRBV9 and TRBJ2-2; 12 bases are shared with TRBD2. This CDR3 comprises 16 residues. The junction had 6 bases not matched to a gene; V was cut back by 3 bases and J by 6 bases. Germline-derived CDR1 and CDR2 are SGDLS and YYNGEE. CDR3 loop: CASSARLAGVPGELFF. The CDR3 DNA is TGTGCCAGCAGCGCACGACTAGCGGGAGTTCCCGGGGAGCTGTTTTTT.

This clone was observed a few times. The chain's CDR3 is CASSYSWLAGETQYF. The DNA of the CDR3 is TGTGCCAGCAGTTACTCATGGCTAGCAGGAGAGACCCAGTACTTC. The chain is built from TRBV6-5 and TRBJ2-5; D is perhaps TRBD2 (5 bases). The CDR3 consists of 15 residues. Trimming took 0 bases from V and 4 from J, leaving 12 bases between them. Per the germline V gene, CDR1 is MNHEY and CDR2 is SVGAGI.

V and J are TRBV18 and TRBJ1-2, with D unresolved. Germline V CDR1 and CDR2: KGHSH, LQKENI. The CDR3 is 15 residues long. Trimming took off 3 bases at V and 4 bases at J, with 15 bases between the two ends. In DNA form, the CDR3 reads TGTGCCAGCTCACCCGGGAGGGAGTTGGGCTATGGCTACACCTTC. Protein product: CASSPGRELGYGYTF.

This chain joins TRBV5-1 and TRBJ2-1; D is unresolved. There are 14 residues in the CDR3. Germline lookup yields CDR1 SGHRS and CDR2 YFSETQ. V shed 0 bases and J shed 3 bases, with 7 bases lying between them. CDR3 protein: CASSLAAGYNEQFF. CDR3 DNA sequence: TGCGCCAGCAGCTTGGCTGCCGGCTACAATGAGCAGTTCTTC.

This clone has only a few counts. CDR3 sequence reads: CATSREGGANYGYTF. The CDR3 DNA is TGTGCCACCAGCAGAGAAGGAGGGGCAAACTATGGCTACACCTTC. V gene TRBV15 combines with J gene TRBJ1-2, with a tentative D call TRBD1 (5 bases). The CDR3 loop spans 15 amino acids. Deletions cut 0 bases from V and 2 bases from J, with 10 bases between. Germline CDR1 is LNHNV and CDR2 is YYDKDF (reference sequence).